The following is a T cell receptor (beta chain) sequence with its context. This sample is part of a study of blood T cell repertoires in COVID-19. Measured with immunoSEQ multiplex PCR; TCRdb has only the in-frame clones, and not every one. The sample gives about 180,000 clones, 80% to 90% of which show up once; about 15% is in the top ten. The CDR3 has 14 residues. V lost 6 bases to trimming and J lost 1 base, with 10 bases between them. CDR1 and CDR2 from the germline V gene are ENHRY and SYGVKD. Sequencing was performed on PBMCs or T cells enriched from blood (not recorded which). The rearrangement joins TRBV10-3 to TRBJ1-5; D is possibly TRBD1 (6 bases). The TCR comes from a man aged 50 to 60 who had recovered from COVID-19. The CDR3 region is CAISDGQSNQPQHF. CDR3 bases: TGTGCCATCAGCGATGGACAGAGCAATCAGCCCCAGCATTTT.